These 14 T cell receptor beta chains came from one sample sequenced in a study of CD8+ T cells in alopecia areata. Documented treatment: oral pan-JAK inhibitor, 5-10 mg twice daily. RNA extraction was followed by reverse transcription into cDNA, which acted as the sequencing template. The protocol was immunoSEQ multiplex PCR, while the TCRdb copy is restricted to in-frame clones and leaves out a portion. The top ten clones hold approximately 11% of a sample with roughly 200,000 clones, roughly 50% of them seen once. The material was CD8+ T cells sorted from blood, obtained at week 24, from a patient treated with tofacitinib. These receptors were taken from a human donor with alopecia areata.

This sequence joins TRBV4-1 and TRBJ1-5, with TRBD1 as a possible D gene (6 bases). Germline V gene sequence: CDR1 MGHRA, CDR2 YSYEKL. Trimming took 2 bases from V and 0 from J, leaving 17 bases between them. There are 18 residues in the CDR3. CDR3 in DNA: TGCGCCAGCAGCCAAATGGGTCGCAGAGGGGGTAGCAATCAGCCCCAGCATTTT. This codes for CASSQMGRRGGSNQPQHF.

The sample holds a few counts of this clone. The sample holds other DNA sequences that translate to the same CDR3. V usage is TRBV9 and J usage is TRBJ1-5; TRBD1 might be the D (6 bases). CDR1 is SGDLS and CDR2 is YYNGEE in the germline V gene. The ends were cut back, 0 bases at V and 4 bases at J, with 8 bases in the middle. The CDR3 has 14 residues. CDR3: CASSVGGGNQPQHF. The DNA of the CDR3 is TGTGCCAGCAGCGTAGGAGGGGGAAATCAGCCCCAGCATTTT.

This chain joins TRBV27 and TRBJ2-6; D call uncertain. The CDR3 length is 16 residues. Trimming left V 0 bases short and J 2 bases short, with 8 bases between. Germline V gene sequence: CDR1 MNHEY, CDR2 SMNVEV (reference sequence). The DNA of the CDR3 is TGTGCCAGCAGTTTATCGAGGACGGCTGGGGCCAACGTCCTGACTTTC. It codes for CASSLSRTAGANVLTF.

The V gene is TRBV5-1, the J gene TRBJ2-7; 10 positions match TRBD1. The CDR3 extends over 14 amino acids. With V trimmed by 5 bases and J by 5 bases, 7 bases remained unmatched. The germline gives CDR1 SGHRS, CDR2 YFSETQ. CDR3 sequence reads: CASRADRGRDEQYF. The DNA for the CDR3 is TGCGCCAGCAGGGCTGACAGGGGGCGCGACGAGCAGTACTTC.

The genes are TRBV7-9 and TRBJ1-2; D not certain. The ends were cut back, 3 bases at V and 7 bases at J, with 18 bases in the middle. CDR1 SEHNR and CDR2 FQNEAQ come from the germline V gene (reference sequence). This CDR3 comprises 15 residues. This chain's CDR3 is CASSLGRALLGGYTF. CDR3 bases: TGTGCCAGCAGCTTGGGAAGAGCGCTATTGGGTGGCTACACCTTC.

The chain carries TRBV6-6 and TRBJ2-3; D possibly matches TRBD1 or TRBD2 (5 bases each). This CDR3 has 15 amino acids. V was pared by 6 bases and J by 0 bases, with 13 bases between. Looked up from germline, CDR1 is MNHNY and CDR2 is SVGAGI (reference sequence). DNA for the CDR3: TGTGCCAGCAGACACCGGGACCAGAGCACAGATACGCAGTATTTT. Its protein product is CASRHRDQSTDTQYF.

This chain links TRBV30 with TRBJ2-1; D is uncertain. Germline values: CDR1 GTSNPN, CDR2 SVGIG (reference sequence). V shed 2 bases and J shed 8 bases, with 10 bases lying between them. This CDR3 contains 12 residues. The CDR3 loop reads CAWSTSRDEQFF. Here the CDR3 DNA reads TGTGCCTGGAGTACCTCCCGGGATGAGCAGTTCTTC.

This clone was found once. J is TRBJ2-1 and V is TRBV30, with TRBD1 matching 7 bases. This CDR3 comprises 13 residues. Trimming at V came to 1 base and at J to 3 bases, leaving 0 bases not matched to a gene. In germline, CDR1 is GTSNPN, CDR2 SVGIG (reference sequence). CDR3 in DNA: TGTGCCTGGAGTGCAGGGGGCTACAATGAGCAGTTCTTC. Amino acid sequence: CAWSAGGYNEQFF.

The chain combines TRBV29-1 with TRBJ1-2; 8 nucleotides agree with TRBD1. The CDR3 has 13 amino acids. Germline values: CDR1 SQVTM, CDR2 ANQGSEA. The V segment lost 1 base and the J segment 7 bases; nucleotides outside the gene matches: 5. The CDR3 nucleotides read TGCAGCGTTGAAGGCCAGGGGGCTAGTGGCTACACCTTC. This codes for CSVEGQGASGYTF.

V usage is TRBV27 and J usage is TRBJ1-1; D remains unclear. The germline gives CDR1 MNHEY, CDR2 SMNVEV (reference sequence). Trimming pared 2 bases from V and 1 base from J, leaving 5 bases between. This CDR3 has 13 amino acids. This chain's CDR3 is CASSLMENTEAFF. CDR3 DNA: TGTGCCAGCAGTTTAATGGAGAACACTGAAGCTTTCTTT.

J is TRBJ1-2 and V is TRBV27; D is undetermined. Germline V gene lookup returns CDR1 MNHEY and CDR2 SMNVEV (reference sequence). This CDR3 contains 14 residues. V was trimmed by 5 bases and J by 6 bases, leaving 16 bases between them. The DNA for the CDR3 is TGTGCCAGCAGTCCCCTGGAGGGCGCAGATGGCTACACCTTC. This translates into CASSPLEGADGYTF.

The rearrangement links TRBV4-1 to TRBJ1-5; D is unclear. Per germline, CDR1 MGHRA and CDR2 YSYEKL. V was shortened by 0 bases and J by 9 bases, with 12 bases between the two germline ends. This CDR3 has 14 residues. The CDR3 here is CASSQESRSPPQHF. The DNA of the CDR3 is TGCGCCAGCAGCCAAGAATCCCGCTCCCCGCCCCAGCATTTT.

The rearrangement joins TRBV27 to TRBJ1-5, with D perhaps matching TRBD1 (5 bases). Trimming removed 5 bases at V and 6 bases at J, with 8 bases between. The CDR3 runs to 12 residues. The germline V gene has CDR1 MNHEY and CDR2 SMNVEV (reference sequence). CDR3 sequence (DNA): TGTGCCAGCAGTGGGGGTGGTCAGCCCCAGCATTTT. Translating gives CASSGGGQPQHF.

This clone has more than one count but fewer than ten. This chain uses TRBV4-1 with TRBJ2-3, with D possibly matching TRBD2 (5 bases). Between the trimmed V and J ends, which lost 0 bases and 5 bases, there was a span of 12 bases. Germline CDR1 and CDR2: MGHRA and YSYEKL. The CDR3 sequence is 15 residues long. CDR3 bases: TGCGCCAGCAGCCAAGAGGTCGCTAGCCAAGATACGCAGTATTTT. As protein: CASSQEVASQDTQYF.